This TCR beta chain is from a study of cytomegalovirus exposure and HLA in healthy donors. Overall study results and limits: Specificity of a few CMV-associated chains for CMV antigens was verified in vitro. The dataset shows that most TCR sequences were rare, while some public TCRs occurred in many donors. There were 164 TCR beta chains listed as cytomegalovirus-associated.

V shed 9 bases and J shed 1 base, with 9 bases lying between them. CDR1 is ENHRY, CDR2 SYGVKD, per germline. The CDR3 length is 12 residues. This clone was seen a handful of times. Antigen: not known. Healthy bone marrow donors formed the donor group. The study ran its PCR with 60 Vbeta and 13 Jbeta primers. This table comes from immunoSEQ multiplex PCR, and its TCRdb copy is limited to in-frame clones, with some not included. The sample records 150,000 to 200,000 clones, roughly 79% being singletons. The chain has TRBV10-3 and TRBJ1-1; no definite D call. Source material: PBMCs. This receptor was taken from a woman between 40 and 50 years old in good health and CMV-seronegative. The CDR3 nucleotides are TGTGCCATACGTGCAGGGAACACTGAAGCTTTCTTT. As protein: CAIRAGNTEAFF.